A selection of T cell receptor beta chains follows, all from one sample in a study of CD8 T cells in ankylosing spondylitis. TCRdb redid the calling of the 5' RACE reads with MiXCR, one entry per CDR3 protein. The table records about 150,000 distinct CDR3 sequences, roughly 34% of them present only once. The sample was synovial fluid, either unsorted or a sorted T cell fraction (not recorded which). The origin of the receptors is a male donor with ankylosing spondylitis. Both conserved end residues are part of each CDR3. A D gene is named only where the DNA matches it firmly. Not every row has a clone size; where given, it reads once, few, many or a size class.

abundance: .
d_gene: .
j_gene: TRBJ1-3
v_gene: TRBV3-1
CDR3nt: TGTGCCAGCAGCCAAGTCGGAGGCACCATATATTTT
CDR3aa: CASSQVGGTIYF

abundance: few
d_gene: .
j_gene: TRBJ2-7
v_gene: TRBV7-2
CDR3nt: TGTGCCAGCAGCCCCCGGGGCAACTCCTACGAGCAGTACTTC
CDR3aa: CASSPRGNSYEQYF

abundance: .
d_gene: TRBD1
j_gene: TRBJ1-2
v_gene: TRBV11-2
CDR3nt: TGTGCCAGCAGCTGGGGACAGGGCTATGGCTACACCTTC
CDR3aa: CASSWGQGYGYTF

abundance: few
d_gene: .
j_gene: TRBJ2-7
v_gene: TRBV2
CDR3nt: TGTGCCAGCACCCACCGGAGCTCCTACGAGCAGTACTTC
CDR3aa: CASTHRSSYEQYF

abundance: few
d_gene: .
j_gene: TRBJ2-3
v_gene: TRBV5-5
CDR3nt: TGTGCCAGCAGCCCGGGCGTCGGAAACACAGATACGCAGTATTTT
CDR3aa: CASSPGVGNTDTQYF

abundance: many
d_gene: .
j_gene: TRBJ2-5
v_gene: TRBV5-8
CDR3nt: TGTGCCAGCACCACGGGACTCCCCCAGACCCAGTACTTC
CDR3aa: CASTTGLPQTQYF

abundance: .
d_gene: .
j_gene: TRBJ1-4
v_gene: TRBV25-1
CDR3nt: TGTGCCAGCAGAGATCCGGGGGCAGGAGAAAAACTGTTTTTT
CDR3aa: CASRDPGAGEKLFF

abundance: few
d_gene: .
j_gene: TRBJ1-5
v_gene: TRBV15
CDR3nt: TGTGCCACCAGCAGAGATAAAAGGTATAGCAATCAGCCCCAGCATTTT
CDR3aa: CATSRDKRYSNQPQHF

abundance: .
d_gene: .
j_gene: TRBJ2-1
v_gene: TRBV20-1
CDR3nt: TGCAGAGCCCTTGGGGGGAACAATGAGCAGTTCTTC
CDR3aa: CRALGGNNEQFF

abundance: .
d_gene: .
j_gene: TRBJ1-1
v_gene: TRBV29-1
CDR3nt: TGCAGCTCGACTGTGGGGGAGGGGGCTTTCTTT
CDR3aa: CSSTVGEGAFF

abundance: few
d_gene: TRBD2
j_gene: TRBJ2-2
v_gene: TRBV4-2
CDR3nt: TGTGCCAGCAGCCAAGGCAATAGCGGGTTGGGTCTCAGGGAGCTGTTTTTT
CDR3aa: CASSQGNSGLGLRELFF

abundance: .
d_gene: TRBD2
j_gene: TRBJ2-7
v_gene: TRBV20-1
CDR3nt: TGCAGTGAGGGACGGACAACTAGCGGCGAGCAGTACTTC
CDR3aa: CSEGRTTSGEQYF

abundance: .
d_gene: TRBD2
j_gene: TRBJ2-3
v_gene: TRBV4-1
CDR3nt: TGCGCCAGCAGCCGCGGACTAGCGGGAGGTACAGATACGCAGTATTTT
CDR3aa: CASSRGLAGGTDTQYF

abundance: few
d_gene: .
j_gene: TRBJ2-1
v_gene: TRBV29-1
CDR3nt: TGCAGCGTGGCGACAGACTCCTACAATGAGCAGTTCTTC
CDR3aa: CSVATDSYNEQFF